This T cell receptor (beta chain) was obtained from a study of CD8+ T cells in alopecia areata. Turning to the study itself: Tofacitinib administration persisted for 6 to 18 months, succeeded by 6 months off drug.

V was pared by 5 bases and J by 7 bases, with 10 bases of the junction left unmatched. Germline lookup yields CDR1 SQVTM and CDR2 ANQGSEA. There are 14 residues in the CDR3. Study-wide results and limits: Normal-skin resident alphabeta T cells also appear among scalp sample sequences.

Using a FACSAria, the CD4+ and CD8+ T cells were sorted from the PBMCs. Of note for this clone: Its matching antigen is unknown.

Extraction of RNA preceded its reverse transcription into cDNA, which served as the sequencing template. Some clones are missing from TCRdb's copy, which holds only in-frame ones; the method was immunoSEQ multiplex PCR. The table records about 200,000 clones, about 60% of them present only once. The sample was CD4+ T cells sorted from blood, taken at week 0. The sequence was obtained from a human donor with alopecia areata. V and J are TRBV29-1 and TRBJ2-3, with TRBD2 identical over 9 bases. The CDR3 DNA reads TGCAGCGTTCGGCCCAGCGGGAGGATCAATACGCAGTATTTT. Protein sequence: CSVRPSGRINTQYF.